A single sample gave rise to the 6 T cell receptor beta chains below, sequenced in a study of T cell responses to AZD1222 COVID-19 vaccine. The assay was immunoSEQ multiplex PCR, and TCRdb's table has in-frame clones only and misses some. The sample includes about 140,000 clones, more than 90% of them seen just once. The sequencing used peripheral blood, collected on day 0 of AZD1222 vaccination. These receptors all come from an adult in good health.

The chain couples TRBV5-1 to TRBJ2-7, with a tentative D call TRBD1 (6 bases). Germline V lookup: CDR1 SGHRS, CDR2 YFSETQ. V dropped 0 bases and J dropped 3 bases, with 16 bases sitting between them. CDR3 length: 16 amino acids. The CDR3 bases are TGCGCCAGCAGCTTGGGTCAGTTCAGGGGCAACTACGAGCAGTACTTC. It is translated as CASSLGQFRGNYEQYF. Combining the CDR3 with reference TRBV5-1 and TRBJ2-7 gives the whole variable domain KAGVTQTPRYLIKTRGQQVTLSCSPISGHRSVSWYQQTPGQGLQFLFEYFSETQRNKGNFPGRFSGRQFSNSRSEMNVSTLELGDSALYLCASSLGQFRGNYEQYFGPGTRLTVT.

The CDR3 nucleotides read TGTGCCAGCAGTTATTATCCCGCAGGGGGCTATGGCTACACCTTC. Its translation is CASSYYPAGGYGYTF. J is TRBJ1-2 and V is TRBV6-5; TRBD1 aligns across 7 bases. The CDR3 runs to 15 residues. The germline V gene has CDR1 MNHEY and CDR2 SVGAGI. The trim removed 3 bases at V and 4 bases at J, leaving 8 bases unmatched.

In the case of this clone: One end of the junction varies from germline; a read error may be responsible. The chain links TRBV7-7 to TRBJ2-7; possibly TRBD1 for D (5 bases). CDR1 and CDR2 (germline): SSHAT, FNYEAQ (reference sequence). The length of the CDR3 is 14 residues. CDR3: CASSRYSTGYEQYF. The CDR3 DNA reads TGTGCTAGCAGCCGCTACTCCACAGGCTACGAGCAGTACTTC.

Only one count was recorded for this clone. This chain links TRBV9 with TRBJ1-1; D is possibly TRBD1 (5 bases). Germline CDR1 SGDLS, CDR2 YYNGEE. This CDR3 contains 14 residues. Trimming removed 3 bases from V and 0 bases from J, with 9 bases in between. The CDR3: CASSEGPLNTEAFF. The CDR3 DNA is TGTGCCAGCAGCGAGGGACCGTTGAACACTGAAGCTTTCTTT.

The chain uses TRBV6-5 and TRBJ1-2, with 9 nucleotides matching TRBD1. Trimming at V came to 3 bases and at J to 6 bases, leaving 8 bases not matched to a gene. The CDR3 contains 15 residues. The germline V gene encodes CDR1 MNHEY and CDR2 SVGAGI. CDR3: CASSYPGQGVHGYTF. In DNA form, the CDR3 reads TGTGCCAGCAGTTATCCGGGACAGGGTGTTCATGGCTACACCTTC.

The J gene is TRBJ2-2, the V gene TRBV10-3; 9 bases agree with TRBD1. The germline gives CDR1 ENHRY, CDR2 SYGVKD. V was pared by 6 bases and J by 6 bases, with 8 bases of the junction left unmatched. The CDR3 spans 15 residues. In nucleotides, the CDR3 is TGTGCCATCAGCGAGGACAGGGGAGACCCCGGGGAGCTGTTTTTT. This gives the protein CAISEDRGDPGELFF.